These T cell receptor beta chains were read from a single sample in a study of T-cell reconstitution after alpha-beta-depleted transplantation in children. Each CDR3 protein is one row after TCRdb ran MiXCR on the PCR reads. This table has 100,000 to 120,000 distinct CDR3 sequences, around 6.4% appearing once. The sequencing here drew on PBMCs, mostly from graft donor cells, taken 360 days after TCRalphabeta/CD19-depleted stem cell transplant. These receptors were obtained from a male patient under 10 years old who had a stem cell transplant for acute lymphoblastic leukemia, so the T cells may come from the graft donor. Each CDR3 is given with its conserved first and last residue. The order of the fields is D gene, V gene, CDR3 length, J gene, clone size, CDR3 protein, CDR3 DNA. The D gene is left open where the match is weak. Clone size is shown for a subset of rows, as once, few, many or a class of expanded clone.

d_call: TRBD1; v_call: TRBV3-1; cdr3_length: 14; j_call: TRBJ1-6; clone_size: -; cdr3_aa: CASSAGTDNSPLHF; cdr3_nt: TGTGCCAGCAGCGCCGGGACAGACAATTCACCCCTCCACTTT
d_call: TRBD2; v_call: TRBV6-5; cdr3_length: 15; j_call: TRBJ2-3; clone_size: -; cdr3_aa: CASSFSSGSGDTQYF; cdr3_nt: TGTGCCAGCAGTTTCTCTAGCGGGTCAGGAGATACGCAGTATTTT
d_call: -; v_call: TRBV19; cdr3_length: 15; j_call: TRBJ1-1; clone_size: large; cdr3_aa: CASSTGLYLNTEAFF; cdr3_nt: TGTGCCAGTAGTACAGGACTCTACTTGAACACTGAAGCTTTCTTT
d_call: -; v_call: TRBV27; cdr3_length: 14; j_call: TRBJ2-3; clone_size: few; cdr3_aa: CASSFNRRTDTQYF; cdr3_nt: TGTGCCAGCAGTTTTAACAGGCGCACAGATACGCAGTATTTT
d_call: -; v_call: TRBV27; cdr3_length: 14; j_call: TRBJ2-5; clone_size: few; cdr3_aa: CASSFRSSSETQYF; cdr3_nt: TGTGCCAGCAGTTTCCGGAGCTCATCTGAGACCCAGTACTTC
d_call: -; v_call: TRBV20-1; cdr3_length: 13; j_call: TRBJ1-1; clone_size: -; cdr3_aa: CSAPRSSRTEAFF; cdr3_nt: TGCAGTGCTCCCCGGTCCTCGAGGACTGAAGCTTTCTTT
d_call: -; v_call: TRBV27; cdr3_length: 14; j_call: TRBJ2-3; clone_size: many; cdr3_aa: CASSPLDRDGTQYF; cdr3_nt: TGTGCCAGCAGTCCGTTGGACCGCGACGGTACGCAGTATTTT
d_call: -; v_call: TRBV11-1; cdr3_length: 18; j_call: TRBJ2-7; clone_size: many; cdr3_aa: CASSSRNPTPLSSYEQYF; cdr3_nt: TGTGCCAGCAGCTCCAGGAACCCCACCCCCCTAAGCTCCTACGAGCAGTACTTC
d_call: -; v_call: TRBV29-1; cdr3_length: 13; j_call: TRBJ2-2; clone_size: many; cdr3_aa: CSVEQFNTGELFF; cdr3_nt: TGCAGCGTTGAACAGTTCAACACCGGGGAGCTGTTTTTT
d_call: TRBD1; v_call: TRBV6-2/TRBV6-3; cdr3_length: 20; j_call: TRBJ2-3; clone_size: -; cdr3_aa: CASSSLYRDREGTSTDTQYF; cdr3_nt: TGTGCCAGCAGTTCCCTATACCGGGACAGGGAGGGAACTAGCACAGATACGCAGTATTTT
d_call: -; v_call: TRBV5-6; cdr3_length: 14; j_call: TRBJ2-4; clone_size: many; cdr3_aa: CASSLRGAKNIQYF; cdr3_nt: TGTGCCAGCAGCTTGAGGGGAGCCAAAAACATTCAGTACTTC
d_call: -; v_call: TRBV11-2; cdr3_length: 14; j_call: TRBJ2-2; clone_size: few; cdr3_aa: CASTKMGSTGELFF; cdr3_nt: TGTGCCAGCACCAAGATGGGTTCGACCGGGGAGCTGTTTTTT
d_call: TRBD1; v_call: TRBV27; cdr3_length: 12; j_call: TRBJ2-7; clone_size: many; cdr3_aa: CASSSGQGEQYF; cdr3_nt: TGTGCCAGCAGTTCGGGACAGGGGGAGCAGTACTTC
d_call: -; v_call: TRBV5-1; cdr3_length: 14; j_call: TRBJ2-7; clone_size: many; cdr3_aa: CASSFGTKSYEQYF; cdr3_nt: TGCGCCAGCAGCTTTGGGACAAAGTCCTACGAGCAGTACTTC
d_call: -; v_call: TRBV12-3/TRBV12-4; cdr3_length: 14; j_call: TRBJ1-2; clone_size: -; cdr3_aa: CASWDGTPGYGYTF; cdr3_nt: TGTGCCAGCTGGGACGGAACTCCGGGCTATGGCTACACCTTC
d_call: -; v_call: TRBV5-4; cdr3_length: 13; j_call: TRBJ2-1; clone_size: -; cdr3_aa: CASSWGGYLGQFF; cdr3_nt: TGTGCCAGCAGCTGGGGGGGCTACCTAGGGCAGTTCTTC
d_call: TRBD1; v_call: TRBV7-3; cdr3_length: 15; j_call: TRBJ1-6; clone_size: -; cdr3_aa: CASSFTGDYNSPLHF; cdr3_nt: TGTGCCAGCAGCTTTACAGGGGACTATAATTCACCCCTCCACTTT
d_call: -; v_call: TRBV5-5; cdr3_length: 15; j_call: TRBJ2-3; clone_size: many; cdr3_aa: CASSLIGSRTDTQYF; cdr3_nt: TGTGCCAGCAGCTTGATAGGGTCCCGCACAGATACGCAGTATTTT
d_call: -; v_call: TRBV12-3/TRBV12-4; cdr3_length: 14; j_call: TRBJ1-5; clone_size: many; cdr3_aa: CASSGRTEDQPQHF; cdr3_nt: TGTGCCAGCAGTGGCAGGACAGAAGATCAGCCCCAGCATTTT
d_call: -; v_call: TRBV19; cdr3_length: 13; j_call: TRBJ1-2; clone_size: -; cdr3_aa: CASSMSSGEGYTF; cdr3_nt: TGTGCCAGTAGTATGTCGTCAGGGGAAGGCTACACCTTC
d_call: TRBD2; v_call: TRBV28; cdr3_length: 16; j_call: TRBJ2-7; clone_size: few; cdr3_aa: CASSPGTSGFPYEQYF; cdr3_nt: TGTGCCAGCAGCCCCGGGACTAGCGGGTTCCCCTACGAGCAGTACTTC
d_call: -; v_call: TRBV5-1; cdr3_length: 15; j_call: TRBJ1-1; clone_size: many; cdr3_aa: CASSFERLGRTEAFF; cdr3_nt: TGCGCCAGCAGCTTTGAGCGCCTTGGACGCACTGAAGCTTTCTTT
d_call: -; v_call: TRBV28; cdr3_length: 15; j_call: TRBJ2-3; clone_size: few; cdr3_aa: CASSWGLALTDTQYF; cdr3_nt: TGTGCCAGCAGTTGGGGTCTAGCGCTCACAGATACGCAGTATTTT
d_call: -; v_call: TRBV28; cdr3_length: 15; j_call: TRBJ1-1; clone_size: -; cdr3_aa: CASSPRGGVNTEAFF; cdr3_nt: TGTGCCAGCAGTCCTCGAGGGGGGGTGAACACTGAAGCTTTCTTT
d_call: -; v_call: TRBV24-1; cdr3_length: 14; j_call: TRBJ2-7; clone_size: -; cdr3_aa: CATSDPTGGDEQYF; cdr3_nt: TGTGCCACCAGTGACCCTACAGGGGGGGACGAGCAGTACTTC
d_call: TRBD1; v_call: TRBV4-3; cdr3_length: 16; j_call: TRBJ2-5; clone_size: -; cdr3_aa: CASSQDYQGAMKTQYF; cdr3_nt: TGCGCCAGCAGCCAAGATTACCAGGGGGCGATGAAGACCCAGTACTTC
d_call: -; v_call: TRBV7-9; cdr3_length: 14; j_call: TRBJ2-3; clone_size: -; cdr3_aa: CASSPRLDPDTQYF; cdr3_nt: TGTGCCAGCAGCCCCCGGCTAGACCCAGATACGCAGTATTTT
d_call: TRBD1; v_call: TRBV10-3; cdr3_length: 18; j_call: TRBJ2-2; clone_size: few; cdr3_aa: CAISEGYRGQGDTGELFF; cdr3_nt: TGTGCCATCAGTGAGGGCTACAGGGGGCAAGGAGACACCGGGGAGCTGTTTTTT
d_call: -; v_call: TRBV28; cdr3_length: 14; j_call: TRBJ2-5; clone_size: many; cdr3_aa: CASSFTLAGETQYF; cdr3_nt: TGTGCCAGCAGTTTTACACTAGCCGGGGAGACCCAGTACTTC
d_call: -; v_call: TRBV6-4; cdr3_length: 12; j_call: TRBJ2-1; clone_size: many; cdr3_aa: CASSETGYEQFF; cdr3_nt: TGTGCCAGCAGTGAGACAGGATATGAGCAGTTCTTC
d_call: TRBD2; v_call: TRBV7-2; cdr3_length: 15; j_call: TRBJ2-3; clone_size: many; cdr3_aa: CASSQGLAGKGTQYF; cdr3_nt: TGTGCCAGCAGCCAGGGACTAGCGGGGAAGGGCACGCAGTATTTT
d_call: TRBD2; v_call: TRBV11-2; cdr3_length: 14; j_call: TRBJ2-1; clone_size: many; cdr3_aa: CASRGSGRARWQFF; cdr3_nt: TGTGCCAGCAGAGGAAGCGGGAGGGCCCGTTGGCAGTTCTTC
d_call: TRBD1; v_call: TRBV5-6; cdr3_length: 15; j_call: TRBJ2-5; clone_size: many; cdr3_aa: CASSLKDRGKETQYF; cdr3_nt: TGTGCCAGCAGCTTGAAGGACAGGGGGAAGGAGACCCAGTACTTC
d_call: TRBD1; v_call: TRBV12-3/TRBV12-4; cdr3_length: 13; j_call: TRBJ2-3; clone_size: many; cdr3_aa: CASSLRDRDTQYF; cdr3_nt: TGTGCCAGCAGTTTAAGGGACAGAGATACGCAGTATTTT
d_call: TRBD2; v_call: TRBV3-1; cdr3_length: 18; j_call: TRBJ2-3; clone_size: few; cdr3_aa: CASSQGTSGLGLTDTQYF; cdr3_nt: TGTGCCAGCAGCCAGGGGACTAGCGGCCTGGGGCTCACAGATACGCAGTATTTT
d_call: TRBD1; v_call: TRBV9; cdr3_length: 15; j_call: TRBJ2-5; clone_size: many; cdr3_aa: CASSASGTGKETQYF; cdr3_nt: TGTGCCAGCAGCGCCTCCGGGACAGGGAAAGAGACCCAGTACTTC
d_call: TRBD2; v_call: TRBV6-1; cdr3_length: 13; j_call: TRBJ2-3; clone_size: many; cdr3_aa: CATANSWREGWYF; cdr3_nt: TGTGCCACCGCCAATAGTTGGCGGGAGGGATGGTATTTT
d_call: -; v_call: TRBV11-2; cdr3_length: 15; j_call: TRBJ2-6; clone_size: -; cdr3_aa: CASSGRDSGANVLTF; cdr3_nt: TGTGCCAGCAGCGGCAGGGATTCTGGGGCCAACGTCCTGACTTTC
d_call: -; v_call: TRBV5-1; cdr3_length: 15; j_call: TRBJ2-7; clone_size: many; cdr3_aa: CASSLSYPGTYEQYF; cdr3_nt: TGCGCCAGCAGCTTGAGCTACCCGGGGACCTACGAGCAGTACTTC
d_call: TRBD1; v_call: TRBV28; cdr3_length: 14; j_call: TRBJ2-2; clone_size: few; cdr3_aa: CASSRQGNTGELFF; cdr3_nt: TGTGCCAGCAGCCGACAGGGTAACACCGGGGAGCTGTTTTTT
d_call: -; v_call: TRBV27; cdr3_length: 13; j_call: TRBJ1-5; clone_size: -; cdr3_aa: CASSLRRNQPQHF; cdr3_nt: TGTGCCAGCAGTTTACGACGCAATCAGCCCCAGCATTTT
d_call: -; v_call: TRBV28; cdr3_length: 13; j_call: TRBJ2-7; clone_size: many; cdr3_aa: CASSQWSSYEQYF; cdr3_nt: TGTGCCAGCAGTCAATGGAGCTCCTACGAGCAGTACTTC
d_call: -; v_call: TRBV20-1; cdr3_length: 12; j_call: TRBJ1-1; clone_size: -; cdr3_aa: CSATELKAEAFF; cdr3_nt: TGCAGTGCTACCGAGTTAAAAGCTGAAGCTTTCTTT
d_call: TRBD2; v_call: TRBV4-3; cdr3_length: 17; j_call: TRBJ2-7; clone_size: few; cdr3_aa: CASSQTLAGPRSDEQYF; cdr3_nt: TGCGCCAGCAGCCAAACCCTAGCGGGACCCCGGTCCGACGAGCAGTACTTC
d_call: -; v_call: TRBV9; cdr3_length: 15; j_call: TRBJ1-4; clone_size: many; cdr3_aa: CASSAEGATNEKLFF; cdr3_nt: TGTGCCAGCAGCGCAGAGGGGGCAACTAATGAAAAACTGTTTTTT
d_call: -; v_call: TRBV6-2/TRBV6-3; cdr3_length: 12; j_call: TRBJ2-7; clone_size: many; cdr3_aa: CASRGASYEQYF; cdr3_nt: TGTGCCAGCAGGGGAGCCTCCTACGAGCAGTACTTC
d_call: -; v_call: TRBV10-3; cdr3_length: 13; j_call: TRBJ2-7; clone_size: many; cdr3_aa: CAISDVGAGEQYF; cdr3_nt: TGTGCCATCAGTGACGTGGGGGCTGGCGAGCAGTACTTC
d_call: -; v_call: TRBV7-8; cdr3_length: 15; j_call: TRBJ2-3; clone_size: many; cdr3_aa: CASSFHRASTDTQYF; cdr3_nt: TGTGCCAGCAGCTTCCACAGGGCTTCCACAGATACGCAGTATTTT
d_call: -; v_call: TRBV28; cdr3_length: 17; j_call: TRBJ2-6; clone_size: -; cdr3_aa: CASSFRGTLSGANVLTF; cdr3_nt: TGTGCCAGCAGTTTTAGGGGTACCCTCTCTGGGGCCAACGTCCTGACTTTC
d_call: -; v_call: TRBV7-6; cdr3_length: 15; j_call: TRBJ2-3; clone_size: -; cdr3_aa: CASSSRQLRVDTQYF; cdr3_nt: TGTGCCAGCAGCTCCCGACAGTTGCGAGTAGATACGCAGTATTTT